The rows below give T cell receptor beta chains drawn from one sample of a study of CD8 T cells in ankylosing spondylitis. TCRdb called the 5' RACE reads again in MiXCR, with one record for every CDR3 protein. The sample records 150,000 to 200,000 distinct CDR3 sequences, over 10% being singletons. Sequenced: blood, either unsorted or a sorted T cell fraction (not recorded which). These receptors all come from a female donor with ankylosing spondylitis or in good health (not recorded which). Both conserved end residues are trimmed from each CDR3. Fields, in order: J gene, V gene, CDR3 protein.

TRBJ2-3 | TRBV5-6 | ASSLSTRREGGTDTQY
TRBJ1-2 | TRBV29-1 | SVEGGANGYT
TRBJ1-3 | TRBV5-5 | ASSGARVSGNTIY
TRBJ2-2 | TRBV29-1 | SVDSANTGELF
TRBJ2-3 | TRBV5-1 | ASRSLAGTDTQY
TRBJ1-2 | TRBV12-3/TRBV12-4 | ASSSQGRYGYT
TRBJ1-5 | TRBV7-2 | ASSLDRDVNQPQH
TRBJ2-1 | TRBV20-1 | SARLAYNEQF
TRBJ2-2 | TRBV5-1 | ATRDRGLSANTGELF
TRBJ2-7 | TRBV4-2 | ASSQRLAGGPVYEQY
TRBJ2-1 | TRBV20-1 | SARGTGESNEQF
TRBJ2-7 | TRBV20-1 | SVQGVTGPSNEQY
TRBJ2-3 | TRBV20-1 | SAGGQGVNTQY
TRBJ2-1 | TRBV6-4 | ASSPLAGTSPYNEQF
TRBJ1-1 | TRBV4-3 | ASSQGPGTGPAMNTEAF